This section outlines one T cell receptor (beta chain) sequence together with its context. Its matching antigen is unknown. When replicate PCRs were run on sorted subsets, they used about 220 ng DNA, roughly 30,000 T cell genomes. Profiled with immunoSEQ multiplex PCR; TCRdb holds only in-frame clones, not every one. Here the sample spans around 1,100,000 clones, 60% to 80% being singletons. This entry comes from a study of shared clonotypes between healthy human individuals. V lost 2 bases to trimming and J lost 4 bases, with 20 bases between them. This CDR3 is 17 amino acids long. CDR1 is LNHDA, CDR2 SQIVND, per germline (reference sequence). Overall study results and limits: Sequencing of the sorted subsets was shown by rarefaction to be incomplete despite large depth.

V usage is TRBV19 and J usage is TRBJ1-2, with a possible D match to TRBD1 (6 bases). The sequenced material came from memory CD4+ T cells from PBMCs. Subset reported: CD45RA-negative fraction. The clonotype originates from a man aged 18 to 30 in good health. Some clones in this sample may be carry-over from other donors' samples. CDR3 in DNA: TGTGCCAGTAGTATATCATTTTCGGGGGGGCGCGTCTATGGCTACACCTTC. Protein: CASSISFSGGRVYGYTF.